This TCR beta chain was captured by sequencing in a study of T cell responses to AZD1222 COVID-19 vaccine. Investigators merged groups given second doses at roughly 4 or roughly 12 weeks. Assay: immunoSEQ multiplex PCR; the TCRdb copy retains only in-frame clones and omits some. This sample carries 150,000 to 250,000 clones, about 94% of them seen once, and the ten largest clones take roughly 1%. Per the germline V gene, CDR1 is SQVTM and CDR2 is ANQGSEA. V dropped 3 bases and J dropped 8 bases, with 13 bases sitting between them. This CDR3 has 12 amino acids. As regards this clone: What it recognizes is unknown.

Study-wide results and caveats: There were mostly white British donors and more females than males, and clonal diversity was possibly underestimated. Unmutated variant regions reportedly attract nearly half of all spike-specific TCRs. No repertoire was sampled before or during the peak T cell response, only after it.

V gene TRBV29-1 combines with J gene TRBJ1-2; D is perhaps TRBD1 (6 bases). The sequencing here drew on peripheral blood, taken 28 days after the second AZD1222 dose. The receptor's source is an adult who received the AZD1222 COVID-19 vaccine. In DNA, the CDR3 is TGCAGCGTTGAGGTCAGGGGCTGGGGCTACACCTTC. It encodes CSVEVRGWGYTF.